Listed here is a single T cell receptor (beta chain). This clonotype was observed a few times. Its antigen is unknown. Base qualities are not recorded, but no much larger clone differs from it by a single base. Receptor libraries were prepared by 5' RACE. For sequencing, an Illumina HiSeq 2500 was employed. A second about 7 to 12 cycle PCR used a sample-barcoded 5' primer and a J-beta primer mix. A unique molecular identifier was introduced onto each TCR beta cDNA molecule by a template-switch 5' adaptor carrying 12 random nucleotides. At least 2.5 million CDR3-containing paired-end reads were obtained from each sample. First-strand cDNA was synthesized from all RNA with the Mint cDNA synthesis kit, primed by a TRBC-specific oligonucleotide. Following uracil-DNA glycosylase treatment, all cDNA underwent a first 18-cycle PCR with the universal primers M1SS and BC2_uni_R. The original pipeline was this. Each sample was normalized by randomly selecting 1 million high-quality reads, each carrying a distinct molecular identifier. Instead of being binned into consensus sequences, reads with shared molecular identifiers were discarded. MiTCR, run with a Q25 quality threshold and the strictest error-elimination algorithm, handled CDR3 identification, clonotype clustering and error correction. A nonparametric unseen species model with Euler transformation was used to estimate a lower bound on total TCR beta diversity. Starting from the raw public reads, TCRdb applied fastp trimming at Q25, assembled clones with MiXCR and retained in-frame beta chains. Every distinct CDR3 protein forms one entry, paired with its most common genes and DNA. V and J calls and clone size were set by TCRdb, not the authors. The sample table contains fewer than 700,000 distinct CDR3 sequences; only one count was recorded for roughly two fifths of them. About 32% of the sample comes from the top ten.

These data are taken from a study of blood T cells in healthy people across ages (dated by TCRdb to between 2014 and 2017). About the study as a whole: In model experiments, template switching captured roughly one uniquely barcoded TCR beta cDNA molecule for every two T cells. To track age-related changes in TCR beta repertoire diversity, the study relied on deep sequencing normalized with unique cDNA molecular identifiers. The donors were divided into four age groups: young (average approximately 15 years), middle-aged (around 37), aged (approximately 62) and long-lived (roughly 88). To avoid experimental bias, donors of different ages were randomly spread across the sequencing lanes. For two donors (one aged 18 to 30 and one aged 80 or older), the study analyzed two additional independent replicas of 1 million unique cDNA reads from the same blood draw. Study-wide conclusions, independent of this receptor: Observed TCR beta diversity per million T cells fell roughly linearly with age, and a significant reduction was already apparent by age around 36. Because profiling used bulk unsorted PBMCs, naive and antigen-experienced compartments could not be compared conclusively. Compared with the aged group, the long-lived group had more naive CD4+ T cells, fewer expanded clones and increased TCR diversity, a pattern suggesting age selection. Because donor CMV infection status was unknown, age-related changes in expanded clonotypes were potentially confounded. Estimates of total diversity based on one million sequenced T cells were regarded as lower bounds and as underestimates. The percentage of naive T cells measured by flow cytometry correlated strongly with observed TCR beta diversity.

Donors were roughly 40 systemically healthy Caucasian individuals from Russia aged roughly 6 to 95 years. Approximately 10 milliliters of peripheral blood were collected from each donor into EDTA-treated Vacutainer tubes. Ficoll-Paque density-gradient centrifugation was used to isolate PBMCs, with at least 7 million per sample. Trizol reagent was used to extract total RNA from PBMCs, with at least 5 micrograms per sample. For every donor, an aliquot of PBMCs went through flow cytometry to measure the percentages of naive CD45RAhigh/CD27high T cells. Including cysteine and phenylalanine, the CDR3 has 16 amino acids. CDR3 DNA is the only sequence kept; it has 48 bases, read in frame from the first base. CDR1 SGDLS and CDR2 YYNGEE were looked up in the germline V gene. The V end loses 0 bases and the J end loses 4 bases, and a stretch of 11 bases separates them.

The chain links TRBV9 with TRBJ1-6; the D gene cannot be named for sure. The specimen sequenced was blood. The source is a man older than 75 in good health. Read as DNA, the sequence is TGTGCCAGCAGCGTAGGCGGCAGTTTATATAATTCACCCCTCCACTTT. Its translation reads: CASSVGGSLYNSPLHF.